This TCR beta chain appears in the sequencing data of a study of cytomegalovirus exposure and HLA in healthy donors. Study-wide points: Investigators reported approximately 170 TCR beta chains as tied to cytomegalovirus. For presence/absence analyses, sequencing depth was assumed to be roughly uniform across donors. A later look showed TCR association rates differing by HLA locus, highest for DRB1 and lowest for HLA-C.

Nominal health characterized the donors when sampled, though unrecorded immune exposures were likely. The V end lost 7 bases, the J end lost 4 bases, and 14 bases lay between the germline ends. This CDR3 spans 14 amino acids. CDR1 and CDR2 from the germline V gene are MDHEN and SYDVKM. The PCR was carried out with 60 Vbeta primers and 13 Jbeta primers. TCRdb's table, derived via immunoSEQ multiplex PCR, lists solely in-frame clones and lacks some. The sample includes about 190,000 clones, around three quarters of them seen just once. Regarding this clone: Its antigen is undetermined.

The rearrangement joins TRBV28 to TRBJ1-5; D perhaps matches TRBD1 (5 bases). The receptor's source is a young woman in good health and CMV-seronegative. The sample was PBMCs. CDR3 loop: CASTSGEGNQPQHF. The CDR3 bases are TGTGCCAGCACCTCGGGGGAGGGTAATCAGCCCCAGCATTTT. Complete variable domain (other parts from reference TRBV28 and TRBJ1-5): DVKVTQSSRYLVKRTGEKVFLECVQDMDHENMFWYRQDPGLGLRLIYFSYDVKMKEKGDIPEGYSVSREKKERFSLILESASTNQTSMYLCASTSGEGNQPQHFGDGTRLSIL.